This T cell receptor (beta chain) was captured by sequencing in a study of beta chain features in type 1 diabetes. General study results and limits: TCRB CDR3s were moderately but significantly shorter in Type 1 diabetes patients in all four CD4+ subsets. Although PCR might favor shorter templates, it would do so equally in patients and controls.

Every participating donor gave one draw, a heparinised blood sample averaging about 100 mL. Via the markers CD45RO/CCR7/CD25/CD127/CD95/CD27, stem cell-like memory, regulatory, central memory and naive CD4+ cells were sorted. This clone appeared a few times. Its antigen is unknown. Expressed TCRB transcripts got sequenced, as all isolated RNA was reverse transcribed. The read count averaged approximately 3.5 million across naive, central memory and regulatory T cell samples. Sequencing was performed with immunoSEQ multiplex PCR; in TCRdb, only in-frame clones are kept and a portion is missing. The top ten clones hold about 2.5% of a sample with 130,000 or so clones, over 15% of them seen once. Input material: central memory CD4+ T cells from blood. The clonotype comes from a man under 40 with type 1 diabetes.

CDR3 residues: CASNIRGDTQYF. In DNA, the CDR3 is TGTGCCAGCAATATAAGGGGAGATACGCAGTATTTT. This sequence joins TRBV2 and TRBJ2-3, with a possible D match to TRBD1 (5 bases). V was cut by 7 bases and J by 5 bases, with 10 bases left in between. CDR3 size: 12 residues. Germline CDR1 is SNHLY and CDR2 is FYNNEI.